This is a list of T cell receptor beta chains from one sample in a study of T cells after yellow fever vaccination. A single record per CDR3 protein comes from TCRdb applying MiXCR to the 5' RACE reads. Of about 580,000 distinct CDR3 sequences in the sample, roughly 17% are singletons; the top ten hold roughly a sixth. The specimen comprised PBMCs, sampled 5 days after the first yellow fever vaccination. Every receptor here comes from a man aged 18 to 35 who received the YFV17D yellow fever vaccine. The CDR3 runs from the conserved cysteine through the conserved F or W. The order of the fields is clone size, D gene, V gene, J gene, CDR3 DNA, CDR3 protein. A D gene is named only where the DNA matches it firmly. The size field is filled for only some rows; it gives once, few, many or a size class.

many,NA,TRBV12-3/TRBV12-4,TRBJ2-5,TGCGCCAGCAGTCTGACTAGTCAAGAGACCCAGTACTTC,CASSLTSQETQYF
NA,NA,TRBV5-1,TRBJ2-2,TGCGCCAGCCTCCCCGGGACCAAAACCGGGGAGCTGTTTTTT,CASLPGTKTGELFF
few,TRBD1,TRBV5-4,TRBJ2-1,TGTGCCACCCTTAACAGGGGGCACTACAATGAGCAGTTCTTC,CATLNRGHYNEQFF
few,NA,TRBV18,TRBJ1-5,TGTGCCAGCTCGTCAGGGGAGGATCAGCCCCAGCATTTT,CASSSGEDQPQHF
few,NA,TRBV12-3/TRBV12-4,TRBJ1-1,TGTGCCAGCAGTTTTTACAGTTTGAACACTGAAGCTTTCTTT,CASSFYSLNTEAFF
few,NA,TRBV7-2,TRBJ2-3,TGTGCCAGCAGCTTAAAGGGGCCCGTTTGGGATACGCAGTATTTT,CASSLKGPVWDTQYF
NA,TRBD2,TRBV7-2,TRBJ2-3,TGTGCCAGCCCGCGGGTAGCGGGGGATTCTAGCACAGATACGCAGTATTTT,CASPRVAGDSSTDTQYF
few,NA,TRBV2,TRBJ1-2,TGTGCCAGCAGTGACCGACTTAACTATGGCTACACCTTC,CASSDRLNYGYTF
NA,NA,TRBV5-4,TRBJ2-1,TGTGCCAGCAGCTTGTTCACAGGGCGAGCGGCGTTCTTC,CASSLFTGRAAFF
NA,NA,TRBV6-1,TRBJ2-2,TGTGCCAGCAGTGAATTCTCCCTCGGGGAGCTGTTTTTT,CASSEFSLGELFF
NA,TRBD1,TRBV27,TRBJ2-5,TGTGCCAGCAGTCAAGGGACAGGGGGCACGGAGACCCAGTACTTC,CASSQGTGGTETQYF
few,NA,TRBV7-2,TRBJ2-7,TGTGCCAGCAGCTTCAACTACGAGCAGTACTTC,CASSFNYEQYF
NA,NA,TRBV27,TRBJ1-6,TGTGCCAGCAATCTAGAAGGGGGTAGCTCACCCCTCCACTTT,CASNLEGGSSPLHF
once,NA,TRBV7-9,TRBJ2-5,TGTGCCAGCAGCTTAGGGACGAGACCGAGGGAGACCCAGTACTTC,CASSLGTRPRETQYF
few,NA,TRBV12-3/TRBV12-4,TRBJ2-3,TGTGCCAGCAGTTGGGTTGGGGGAGACACAGATACGCAGTATTTT,CASSWVGGDTDTQYF
few,NA,TRBV4-2,TRBJ1-1,TGTGCCAGCAGCACGGGTTGGGACACTGAAGCTTTCTTT,CASSTGWDTEAFF
NA,NA,TRBV6-4,TRBJ2-2,TGTGCCAGCAGTGACTCGGGGGTCGACACCGGGGAGCTGTTTTTT,CASSDSGVDTGELFF
NA,NA,TRBV2,TRBJ1-1,TGTGCCAGCAGTGCCTTTGGCACTGAAGCTTTCTTT,CASSAFGTEAFF
NA,TRBD1,TRBV6-2/TRBV6-3,TRBJ1-5,TGTGCCAGCAGTTCCCCAGGGGGTTATGACCCCCAGCATTTT,CASSSPGGYDPQHF
many,TRBD1,TRBV5-4,TRBJ1-2,TGTGCCAGCAGCACAGGGGGATATGGCTACACCTTC,CASSTGGYGYTF
few,TRBD2,TRBV12-3/TRBV12-4,TRBJ2-1,TGTGCCAGCAGAATAGCGGGGGGGTACAATGAGCAGTTCTTC,CASRIAGGYNEQFF
NA,TRBD2,TRBV6-1,TRBJ2-2,TGTGCCAGCAGGGAGACTAGCTTTCCCGGGGAGCTGTTTTTT,CASRETSFPGELFF
NA,TRBD1,TRBV4-3,TRBJ1-1,TGCGCCAGCAGCCAGATCAGAGCGCAGGGGGGCACTGAAGCTTTCTTT,CASSQIRAQGGTEAFF
NA,TRBD1,TRBV15,TRBJ1-2,TGTGCCACCAGCCGCAGGGGGAACTATGGCTACACCTTC,CATSRRGNYGYTF
many,NA,TRBV12-3/TRBV12-4,TRBJ1-6,TGTGCCAGCAGTTTACAGGGAAGATCACCCCTCCACTTT,CASSLQGRSPLHF
few,NA,TRBV12-3/TRBV12-4,TRBJ2-7,TGTGCCAGCAAGGGCAGGGGAACCTACGAGCAGTACTTC,CASKGRGTYEQYF
many,NA,TRBV20-1,TRBJ1-2,TGCAGTGCTGGAGTGGGCCTGCGGGGCTACACCTTC,CSAGVGLRGYTF
NA,NA,TRBV7-2,TRBJ1-5,TGTGCCAGCAGACAGAGCCTAAGAACGGATCAGCCCCAGCATTTT,CASRQSLRTDQPQHF
few,NA,TRBV12-3/TRBV12-4,TRBJ1-5,TGTGCCAGCAGCCGACGGGCGGGGTGGGGACAGCCCCAGCATTTT,CASSRRAGWGQPQHF
NA,NA,TRBV12-3/TRBV12-4,TRBJ1-4,TGTGCCAGCAGTTGGGACGGCCTTAATGAAAAACTGTTTTTT,CASSWDGLNEKLFF
NA,NA,TRBV4-1,TRBJ1-1,TGCGCCAGCAGCGGGCGGACAGTATCCCTGCGGGCTTTCTTT,CASSGRTVSLRAFF
few,NA,TRBV20-1,TRBJ2-1,TGCAGTGCTAGAAATACCTACAATGAGCAGTTCTTC,CSARNTYNEQFF
few,NA,TRBV28,TRBJ1-1,TGTGCCAGCAGTGGAACCCTCACTGAAGCTTTCTTT,CASSGTLTEAFF
NA,NA,TRBV15,TRBJ2-5,TGTGCCACCGGTATTGGACAGCTGCAAGAGACCCAGTACTTC,CATGIGQLQETQYF
once,TRBD1,TRBV28,TRBJ1-6,TGTGCCAGCAGACTCACAGGGGGCGCAGGATCACCCCTCCACTTT,CASRLTGGAGSPLHF